This T cell receptor beta chain is drawn from a study of T-cell memory formation after mild COVID-19. Looking at the study overall: Largely donor-specific sequence clusters came from two donors.

V lost 5 bases to trimming and J lost 0 bases; unmatched junction nucleotides: 8. The CDR3 totals 15 residues. In germline, CDR1 is DFQATT, CDR2 SNEGSKA (reference sequence). There are a few counts of this clonotype. Its specificity is unknown. Study results and caveats: CD4+ contracting clones were mainly CM and EM; CD8+ ones, EMRA. Clones that got smaller from day 15 to 85 had even CD4/CD8, while clones growing later tipped toward CD4+. Cross-reactive memory apparently joined, as some responding clones appeared in pre-infection memory.

One entry per CDR3 protein results from TCRdb running MiXCR on the 5' RACE reads. The sample records 350,000 to 450,000 distinct CDR3 sequences, 20% to 25% being singletons. Sample: PBMCs or a T cell subset sorted from them (not recorded which). The V gene is TRBV20-1, the J gene TRBJ2-7; 9 bases line up with TRBD2. The receptor comes from an adult woman who had mild COVID-19 (a few samples of this study predate the infection). Cell type and time point are not known. The CDR3 here is CSAEGASGASYEQYF. The CDR3 DNA is TGCAGTGCTGAAGGAGCTAGCGGGGCCTCCTACGAGCAGTACTTC.